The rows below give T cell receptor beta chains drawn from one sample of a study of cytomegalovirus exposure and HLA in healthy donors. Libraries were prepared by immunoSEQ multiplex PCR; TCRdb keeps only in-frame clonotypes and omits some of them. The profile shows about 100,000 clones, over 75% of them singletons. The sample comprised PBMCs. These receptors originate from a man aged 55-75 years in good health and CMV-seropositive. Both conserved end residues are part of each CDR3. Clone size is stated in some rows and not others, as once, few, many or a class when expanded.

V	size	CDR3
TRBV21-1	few	CASNSGQGAEQYF
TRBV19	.	CASSSLLGQGVHEQYF
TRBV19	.	CASSIEDRGIFNEQFF
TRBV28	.	CASSWGQSNQPQHF
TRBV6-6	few	CASSLTGSQEQYF
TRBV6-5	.	CASNLWGPNSPLHF
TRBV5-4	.	CASSLGSGGAYEQFF
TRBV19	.	CASSIRQGPDTQYF
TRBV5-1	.	CASSLQGPSSGNTIYF
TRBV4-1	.	CASSQGPLGRFYEQYF
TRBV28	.	CASSLRGGGNTIYF
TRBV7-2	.	CASGKRGGSYEQYF
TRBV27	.	CASKPSGAHNSPLHF
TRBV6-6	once	CASRSSGQGVTGELFF
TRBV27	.	CASSLRIDAVSSYEQYF
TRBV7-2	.	CASSLGIRDLEDTQYF
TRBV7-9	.	CASSGDSSTDTQYF
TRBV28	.	CASSRLLNTEAFF
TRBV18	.	CASSPKTGGGETQYF
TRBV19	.	CASRTSGAGQETQYF
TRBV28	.	CASSWPPNQPQHF
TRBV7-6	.	CASSAPTGADTQYF
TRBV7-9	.	CASSFDRVGNEQFF
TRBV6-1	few	CASSEATGTGAEKLFF
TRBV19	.	CASKTGGGGQPQHF
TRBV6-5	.	CASSATGGTGNTIYF
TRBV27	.	CASSFSQGPYEQYF
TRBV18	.	CASSPPESYGYTF
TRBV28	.	CASTSAGQGVTEAFF
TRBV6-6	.	CASSEPGQGGTDTQYF
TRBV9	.	CASSVTGGYTF
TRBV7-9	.	CASSLSRGRDIQYF
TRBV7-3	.	CASSLLQGSDEKLFF
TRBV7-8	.	CASSLVPHRQGGYTF
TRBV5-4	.	CASSLGGVYEQYF
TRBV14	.	CASSQDRGGVETQYF